The sequence of this TCR beta chain was determined in a study of T cell responses to AZD1222 COVID-19 vaccine. Study-wide findings and caveats: Females made up more of the donors, who were largely white British, and clonal diversity may have come out too low. The repertoires were collected only after the peak T cell response. Unmutated variant regions are reportedly targeted by nearly half of spike-specific TCRs.

This table comes from immunoSEQ multiplex PCR, and its TCRdb copy is limited to in-frame clones, with some not included. The sample carries 95,000 to 110,000 clones, roughly 90% recorded once. About this clone itself: The antigen remains undetermined.

The CDR3 extends over 12 amino acids. V lost 5 bases to trimming and J lost 15 bases; unmatched junction nucleotides: 7. Germline V gives CDR1 MNHEY, CDR2 SVGAGI. The chain has TRBV6-5 and TRBJ2-1; 10 bases line up with TRBD1. The sequence was obtained from an adult who received the AZD1222 COVID-19 vaccine. The input for sequencing was peripheral blood, taken 28 days after the second AZD1222 dose. CDR3 coding DNA: TGTGCCAGCAGTCAGCCGGGACAGGGGATGTTCTTC. Translation gives CASSQPGQGMFF.